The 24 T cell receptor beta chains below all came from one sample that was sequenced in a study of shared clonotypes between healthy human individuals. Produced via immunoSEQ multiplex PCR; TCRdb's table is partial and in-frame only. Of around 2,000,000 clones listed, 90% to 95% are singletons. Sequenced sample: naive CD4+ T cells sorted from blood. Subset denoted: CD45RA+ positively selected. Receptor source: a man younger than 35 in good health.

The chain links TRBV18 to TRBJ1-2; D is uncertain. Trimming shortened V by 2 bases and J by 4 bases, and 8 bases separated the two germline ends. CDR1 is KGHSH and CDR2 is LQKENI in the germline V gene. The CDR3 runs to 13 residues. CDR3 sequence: CASSPGGVYGYTF. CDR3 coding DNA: TGTGCCAGCTCACCAGGAGGCGTCTATGGCTACACCTTC.

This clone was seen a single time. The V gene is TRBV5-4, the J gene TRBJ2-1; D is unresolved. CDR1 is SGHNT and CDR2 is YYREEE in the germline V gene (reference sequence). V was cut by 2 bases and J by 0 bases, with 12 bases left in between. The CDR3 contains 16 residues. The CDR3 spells CASSFDYYSSYNEQFF. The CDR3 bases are TGTGCCAGCAGCTTCGATTACTATAGCTCCTACAATGAGCAGTTCTTC.

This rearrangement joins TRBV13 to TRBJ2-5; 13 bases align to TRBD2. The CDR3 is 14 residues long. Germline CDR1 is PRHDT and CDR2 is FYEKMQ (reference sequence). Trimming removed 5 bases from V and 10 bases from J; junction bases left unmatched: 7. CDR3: CASSAPGLAGRQYF. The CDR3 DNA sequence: TGTGCCAGCAGCGCCCCGGGACTAGCGGGGCGCCAGTACTTC.

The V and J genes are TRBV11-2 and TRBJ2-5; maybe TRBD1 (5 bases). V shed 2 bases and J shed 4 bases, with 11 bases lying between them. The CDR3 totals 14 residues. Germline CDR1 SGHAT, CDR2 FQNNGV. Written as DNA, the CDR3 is TGTGCCAGCAGCTTACTCGCAGGGCGAGAGACCCAGTACTTC. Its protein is CASSLLAGRETQYF.

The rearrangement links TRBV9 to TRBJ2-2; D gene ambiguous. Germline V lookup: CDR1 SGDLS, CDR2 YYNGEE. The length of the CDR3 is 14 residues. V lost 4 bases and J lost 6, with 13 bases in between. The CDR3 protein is CASSSRHPAGELFF. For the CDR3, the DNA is TGTGCCAGCAGCTCTAGACACCCCGCCGGGGAGCTGTTTTTT.

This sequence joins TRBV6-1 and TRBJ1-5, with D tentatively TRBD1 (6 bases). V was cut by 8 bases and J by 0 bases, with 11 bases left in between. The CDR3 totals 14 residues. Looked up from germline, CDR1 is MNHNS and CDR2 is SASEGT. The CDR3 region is CASRTAISNQPQHF. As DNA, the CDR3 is TGTGCCAGCCGGACAGCAATTAGCAATCAGCCCCAGCATTTT.

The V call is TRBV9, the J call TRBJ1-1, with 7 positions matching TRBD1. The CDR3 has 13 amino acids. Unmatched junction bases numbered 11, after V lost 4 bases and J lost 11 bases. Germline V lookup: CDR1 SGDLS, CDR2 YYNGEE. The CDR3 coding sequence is TGTGCCAGCAGCTCCGGGACAGTGGGGGTTGCTTTCTTT. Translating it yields CASSSGTVGVAFF.

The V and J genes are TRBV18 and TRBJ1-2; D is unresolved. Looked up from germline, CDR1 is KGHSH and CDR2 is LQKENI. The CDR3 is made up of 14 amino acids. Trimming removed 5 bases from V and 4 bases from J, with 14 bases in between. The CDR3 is CASSGAARAYGYTF. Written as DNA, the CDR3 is TGTGCCAGCTCAGGCGCAGCCCGCGCCTATGGCTACACCTTC. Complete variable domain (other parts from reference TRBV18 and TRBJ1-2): NAGVMQNPRHLVRRRGQEARLRCSPMKGHSHVYWYRQLPEEGLKFMVYLQKENIIDESGMPKERFSAEFPKEGPSILRIQQVVRGDSAAYFCASSGAARAYGYTFGSGTRLTVV.

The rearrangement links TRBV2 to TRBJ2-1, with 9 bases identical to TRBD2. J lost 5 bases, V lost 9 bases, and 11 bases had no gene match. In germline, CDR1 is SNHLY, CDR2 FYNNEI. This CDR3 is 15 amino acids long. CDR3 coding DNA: TGTGCCAGGGTGGGAGCGGGGGGTCTCCACAATGAGCAGTTCTTC. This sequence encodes CARVGAGGLHNEQFF.

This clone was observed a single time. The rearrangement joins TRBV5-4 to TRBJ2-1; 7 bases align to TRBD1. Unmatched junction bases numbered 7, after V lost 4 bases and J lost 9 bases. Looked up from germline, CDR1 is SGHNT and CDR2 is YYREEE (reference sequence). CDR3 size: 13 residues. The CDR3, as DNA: TGTGCCAGCAGCCTCGACAGGGCGGGTGAGCAGTTCTTC. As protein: CASSLDRAGEQFF.

The CDR3 is CASSSSYTEAFF. CDR3 DNA sequence: TGTGCCAGCAGTTCCAGTTACACTGAAGCTTTCTTT. The gene calls are TRBV27 and TRBJ1-1; unclear D gene. V was shortened by 4 bases and J by 3 bases, with 6 bases between the two germline ends. This CDR3 has 12 amino acids. Germline CDR1 reads MNHEY; CDR2 reads SMNVEV (reference sequence).

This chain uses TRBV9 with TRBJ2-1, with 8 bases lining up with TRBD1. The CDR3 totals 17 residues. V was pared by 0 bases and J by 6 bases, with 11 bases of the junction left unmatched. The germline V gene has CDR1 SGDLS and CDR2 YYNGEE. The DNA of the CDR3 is TGTGCCAGCAGCGTAGGTTGGAGTGGGACAGGAACCAATGAGCAGTTCTTC. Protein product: CASSVGWSGTGTNEQFF. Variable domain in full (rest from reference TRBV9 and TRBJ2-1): DSGVTQTPKHLITATGQRVTLRCSPRSGDLSVYWYQQSLDQGLQFLIQYYNGEERAKGNILERFSAQQFPDLHSELNLSSLELGDSALYFCASSVGWSGTGTNEQFFGPGTRLTVL.

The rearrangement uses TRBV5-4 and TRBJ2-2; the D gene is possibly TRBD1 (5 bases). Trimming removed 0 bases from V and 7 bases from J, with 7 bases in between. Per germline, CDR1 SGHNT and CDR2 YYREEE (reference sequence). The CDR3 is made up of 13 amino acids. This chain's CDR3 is CASSLAQGGELFF. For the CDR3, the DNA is TGTGCCAGCAGCTTGGCCCAGGGCGGGGAGCTGTTTTTT.

CDR3 region: CSVVPLQGAQETQYF. The CDR3, as DNA: TGCAGCGTTGTTCCCCTACAGGGTGCCCAAGAGACCCAGTACTTC. The V and J genes are TRBV29-1 and TRBJ2-5; tentatively, D is TRBD1 (6 bases). CDR3 length: 15 amino acids. CDR1 and CDR2 (germline): SQVTM, ANQGSEA. V was clipped by 4 bases and J by 1 base, with 16 bases between them. Variable domain in full (rest from reference TRBV29-1 and TRBJ2-5): SAVISQKPSRDICQRGTSLTIQCQVDSQVTMMFWYRQQPGQSLTLIATANQGSEATYESGFVIDKFPISRPNLTFSTLTVSNMSPEDSSIYLCSVVPLQGAQETQYFGPGTRLLVL.

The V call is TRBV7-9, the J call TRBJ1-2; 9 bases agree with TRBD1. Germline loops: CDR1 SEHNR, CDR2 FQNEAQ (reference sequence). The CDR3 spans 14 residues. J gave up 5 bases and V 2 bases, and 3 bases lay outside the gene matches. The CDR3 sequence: CASSLTGGGYGYTF. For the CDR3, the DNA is TGTGCCAGCAGCTTAACAGGGGGCGGGTATGGCTACACCTTC.

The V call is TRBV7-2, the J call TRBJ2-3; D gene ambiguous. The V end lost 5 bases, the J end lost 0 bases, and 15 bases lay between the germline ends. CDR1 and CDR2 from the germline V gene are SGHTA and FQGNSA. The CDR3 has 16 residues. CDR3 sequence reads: CASSPAGVPSTDTQYF. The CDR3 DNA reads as TGTGCCAGCAGCCCAGCAGGCGTACCTAGCACAGATACGCAGTATTTT.

CDR3 protein: CASSLGQRYNSPLHF. The CDR3 region has the DNA TGTGCCAGCAGCTTAGGGCAGCGCTATAATTCACCCCTCCACTTT. The J gene is TRBJ1-6, the V gene TRBV7-2; D gene uncertain. This CDR3 contains 15 residues. Germline loops: CDR1 SGHTA, CDR2 FQGNSA. V lost 1 base, J lost 3 bases, and 7 bases lay in between.

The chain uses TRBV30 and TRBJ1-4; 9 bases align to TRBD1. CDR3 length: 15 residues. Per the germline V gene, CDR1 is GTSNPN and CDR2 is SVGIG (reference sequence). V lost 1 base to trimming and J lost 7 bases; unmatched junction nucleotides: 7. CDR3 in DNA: TGTGCCTGGAGTGAACCGGGACAGGGAATTGAAAAACTGTTTTTT. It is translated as CAWSEPGQGIEKLFF.

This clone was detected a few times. DNA of the CDR3: TGTGCCAGCAGCATTGACAGGAGCTCCTACGAGCAGTACTTC. Protein sequence: CASSIDRSSYEQYF. V and J are TRBV5-4 and TRBJ2-7, with D possibly being TRBD1 (6 bases). Trimming cost V 4 bases and J 0 bases, with 11 bases left between them. CDR1 is SGHNT and CDR2 is YYREEE in the germline V gene (reference sequence). The length of the CDR3 is 14 residues.

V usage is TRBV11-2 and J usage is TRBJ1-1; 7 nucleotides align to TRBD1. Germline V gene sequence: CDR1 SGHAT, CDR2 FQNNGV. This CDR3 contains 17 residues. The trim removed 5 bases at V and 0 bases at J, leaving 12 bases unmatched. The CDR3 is CASSPNRGPIMNTEAFF. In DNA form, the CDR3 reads TGTGCCAGCAGCCCGAACAGGGGCCCCATTATGAACACTGAAGCTTTCTTT.

CDR3 sequence: CASSETPTPQSPQHF. The CDR3 DNA reads TGTGCCAGCAGTGAAACCCCCACCCCCCAGTCACCTCAGCATTTT. V is TRBV6-1 and J is TRBJ1-5; D gene unclear. This CDR3 spans 15 amino acids. Germline V gene data show CDR1 as MNHNS and CDR2 as SASEGT. Trimming took off 2 bases at V and 13 bases at J, with 21 bases between the two ends.

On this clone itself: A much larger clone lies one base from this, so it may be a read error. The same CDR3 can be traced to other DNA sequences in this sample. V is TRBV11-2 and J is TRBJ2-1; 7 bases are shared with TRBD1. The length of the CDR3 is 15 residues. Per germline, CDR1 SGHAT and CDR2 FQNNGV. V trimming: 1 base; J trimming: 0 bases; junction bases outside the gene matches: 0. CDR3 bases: TGTGCCAGCAGCTTAGCAGGGGGCTCCTACAATGAGCAGTTCTTC. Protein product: CASSLAGGSYNEQFF.

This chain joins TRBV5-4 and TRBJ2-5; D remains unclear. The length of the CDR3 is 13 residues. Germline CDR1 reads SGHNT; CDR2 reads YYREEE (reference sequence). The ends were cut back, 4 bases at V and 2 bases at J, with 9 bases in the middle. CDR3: CASSQTSQETQYF. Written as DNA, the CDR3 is TGTGCCAGCAGCCAAACATCTCAAGAGACCCAGTACTTC. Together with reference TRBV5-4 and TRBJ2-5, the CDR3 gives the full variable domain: ETGVTQSPTHLIKTRGQQVTLRCSSQSGHNTVSWYQQALGQGPQFIFQYYREEENGRGNFPPRFSGLQFPNYSSELNVNALELDDSALYLCASSQTSQETQYFGPGTRLLVL.

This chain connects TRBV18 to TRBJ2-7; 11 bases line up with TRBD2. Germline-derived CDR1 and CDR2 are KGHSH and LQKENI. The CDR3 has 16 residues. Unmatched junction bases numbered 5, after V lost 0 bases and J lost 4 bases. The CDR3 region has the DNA TGTGCCAGCTCACCACCAACTAGCGGGAGAGGGTACGAGCAGTACTTC. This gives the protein CASSPPTSGRGYEQYF.